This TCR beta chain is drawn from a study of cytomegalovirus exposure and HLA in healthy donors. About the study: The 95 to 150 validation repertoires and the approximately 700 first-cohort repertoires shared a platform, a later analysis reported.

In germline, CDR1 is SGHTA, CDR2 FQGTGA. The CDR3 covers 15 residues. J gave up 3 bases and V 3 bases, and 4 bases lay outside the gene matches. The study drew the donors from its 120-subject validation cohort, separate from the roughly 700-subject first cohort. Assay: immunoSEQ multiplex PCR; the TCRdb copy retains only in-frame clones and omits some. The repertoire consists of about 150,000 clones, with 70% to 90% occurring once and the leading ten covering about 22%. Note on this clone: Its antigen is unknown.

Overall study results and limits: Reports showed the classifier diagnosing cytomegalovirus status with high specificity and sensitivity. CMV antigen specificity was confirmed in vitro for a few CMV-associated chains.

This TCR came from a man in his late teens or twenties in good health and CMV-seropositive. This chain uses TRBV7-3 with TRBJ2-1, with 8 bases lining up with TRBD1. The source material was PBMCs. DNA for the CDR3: TGTGCCAGCAGCTTGACAGGGGATGGCTACAATGAGCAGTTCTTC. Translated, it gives CASSLTGDGYNEQFF.